The 5 T cell receptor beta chains presented below share a single source sample, sequenced in a study of Ad26.COV2.S vaccination and SARS-CoV-2 variants. Profiled with immunoSEQ multiplex PCR; TCRdb holds only in-frame clones, not every one. The repertoire has 350,000 to 450,000 clones, around 91% of them found once; the top ten carry approximately 1.9%. Treatment denoted: roughly 19 received Ad26.COV2.S at low or high dose, single or two shots; about five received placebo; per-sample allocation not given. The study sampled participants on day 63 after the first vaccine or placebo injection. Sequences were derived from peripheral blood, sampled in a trial of Ad26.COV2.S vaccine versus placebo. Receptors were obtained from a person between 18 and 60 years old who received the Ad26.COV2.S COVID-19 vaccine or a placebo.

The chain combines TRBV5-5 with TRBJ1-4; the match to TRBD1 covers 7 bases. This CDR3 has 16 residues. Germline V gene lookup returns CDR1 SGHKS and CDR2 YYEKEE (reference sequence). The junction had 9 bases not matched to a gene; V was cut back by 2 bases and J by 5 bases. The DNA of the CDR3 is TGTGCCAGCAGCTTAACCCCGGGACAGCAAAATGAAAAACTGTTTTTT. This encodes CASSLTPGQQNEKLFF.

This rearrangement joins TRBV5-4 to TRBJ1-2, with a weak D call TRBD1 (5 bases). Trimming took 0 bases from V and 7 from J, leaving 22 bases between them. From germline, CDR1 is SGHNT and CDR2 YYREEE (reference sequence). CDR3 length: 17 amino acids. In DNA form, the CDR3 reads TGTGCCAGCAGCTTGGAGTTGACAGCGACTGCTAGGGGTGGCTACACCTTC. This codes for CASSLELTATARGGYTF.

V and J are TRBV3-1 (or the pseudogene TRBV3-2) and TRBJ1-4; D unclear. V lost 0 bases and J 5 bases, leaving 7 bases between the germline ends. Germline-derived CDR1 and CDR2 are LGHDT and YNNKEL (reference sequence). The CDR3 is made up of 14 amino acids. This chain's CDR3 is CASSQEVLNEKLFF. Here the CDR3 DNA reads TGTGCCAGCAGCCAAGAAGTATTAAATGAAAAACTGTTTTTT.

In this sample, this clone turned up once. V gene TRBV9 combines with J gene TRBJ1-2; D is perhaps TRBD1 (5 bases). Germline values: CDR1 SGDLS, CDR2 YYNGEE. This CDR3 spans 14 amino acids. V was shortened by 2 bases and J by 8 bases, with 16 bases between the two germline ends. The CDR3 reads CASSVNDGDLGYTF. The CDR3 DNA sequence: TGTGCCAGCAGCGTCAACGACGGGGACCTGGGCTACACCTTC.

This chain uses TRBV29-1 with TRBJ2-7; D unresolved. Trimming stripped 1 base from V and 5 bases from J, with 6 bases between. This CDR3 has 11 amino acids. From germline, CDR1 is SQVTM and CDR2 ANQGSEA. CDR3 nucleotides: TGCAGCGTTGAAGTGGCTAACGAGCAGTACTTC. Translated: CSVEVANEQYF.